This T cell receptor (beta chain) was observed in a study of control samples from healthy donors and cancer patients. Measured with immunoSEQ multiplex PCR; TCRdb has only the in-frame clones, and not every one. The data contain roughly 150,000 clones, approximately 93% of them singletons. The germline V gene encodes CDR1 LGHNA and CDR2 YNFKEQ. This CDR3 region has 16 residues. The V and J ends lost 3 bases and 0 bases respectively, with 14 bases between them. This sequence originates from a man aged 50 to 59 in good health. Sequencing was carried out using blood. The rearrangement uses TRBV4-2 and TRBJ1-1, with D maybe TRBD1 (5 bases). The chain's CDR3 is CASSQVQGKMNTEAFF. In DNA form, the CDR3 reads TGTGCCAGCAGCCAGGTTCAGGGAAAAATGAACACTGAAGCTTTCTTT.